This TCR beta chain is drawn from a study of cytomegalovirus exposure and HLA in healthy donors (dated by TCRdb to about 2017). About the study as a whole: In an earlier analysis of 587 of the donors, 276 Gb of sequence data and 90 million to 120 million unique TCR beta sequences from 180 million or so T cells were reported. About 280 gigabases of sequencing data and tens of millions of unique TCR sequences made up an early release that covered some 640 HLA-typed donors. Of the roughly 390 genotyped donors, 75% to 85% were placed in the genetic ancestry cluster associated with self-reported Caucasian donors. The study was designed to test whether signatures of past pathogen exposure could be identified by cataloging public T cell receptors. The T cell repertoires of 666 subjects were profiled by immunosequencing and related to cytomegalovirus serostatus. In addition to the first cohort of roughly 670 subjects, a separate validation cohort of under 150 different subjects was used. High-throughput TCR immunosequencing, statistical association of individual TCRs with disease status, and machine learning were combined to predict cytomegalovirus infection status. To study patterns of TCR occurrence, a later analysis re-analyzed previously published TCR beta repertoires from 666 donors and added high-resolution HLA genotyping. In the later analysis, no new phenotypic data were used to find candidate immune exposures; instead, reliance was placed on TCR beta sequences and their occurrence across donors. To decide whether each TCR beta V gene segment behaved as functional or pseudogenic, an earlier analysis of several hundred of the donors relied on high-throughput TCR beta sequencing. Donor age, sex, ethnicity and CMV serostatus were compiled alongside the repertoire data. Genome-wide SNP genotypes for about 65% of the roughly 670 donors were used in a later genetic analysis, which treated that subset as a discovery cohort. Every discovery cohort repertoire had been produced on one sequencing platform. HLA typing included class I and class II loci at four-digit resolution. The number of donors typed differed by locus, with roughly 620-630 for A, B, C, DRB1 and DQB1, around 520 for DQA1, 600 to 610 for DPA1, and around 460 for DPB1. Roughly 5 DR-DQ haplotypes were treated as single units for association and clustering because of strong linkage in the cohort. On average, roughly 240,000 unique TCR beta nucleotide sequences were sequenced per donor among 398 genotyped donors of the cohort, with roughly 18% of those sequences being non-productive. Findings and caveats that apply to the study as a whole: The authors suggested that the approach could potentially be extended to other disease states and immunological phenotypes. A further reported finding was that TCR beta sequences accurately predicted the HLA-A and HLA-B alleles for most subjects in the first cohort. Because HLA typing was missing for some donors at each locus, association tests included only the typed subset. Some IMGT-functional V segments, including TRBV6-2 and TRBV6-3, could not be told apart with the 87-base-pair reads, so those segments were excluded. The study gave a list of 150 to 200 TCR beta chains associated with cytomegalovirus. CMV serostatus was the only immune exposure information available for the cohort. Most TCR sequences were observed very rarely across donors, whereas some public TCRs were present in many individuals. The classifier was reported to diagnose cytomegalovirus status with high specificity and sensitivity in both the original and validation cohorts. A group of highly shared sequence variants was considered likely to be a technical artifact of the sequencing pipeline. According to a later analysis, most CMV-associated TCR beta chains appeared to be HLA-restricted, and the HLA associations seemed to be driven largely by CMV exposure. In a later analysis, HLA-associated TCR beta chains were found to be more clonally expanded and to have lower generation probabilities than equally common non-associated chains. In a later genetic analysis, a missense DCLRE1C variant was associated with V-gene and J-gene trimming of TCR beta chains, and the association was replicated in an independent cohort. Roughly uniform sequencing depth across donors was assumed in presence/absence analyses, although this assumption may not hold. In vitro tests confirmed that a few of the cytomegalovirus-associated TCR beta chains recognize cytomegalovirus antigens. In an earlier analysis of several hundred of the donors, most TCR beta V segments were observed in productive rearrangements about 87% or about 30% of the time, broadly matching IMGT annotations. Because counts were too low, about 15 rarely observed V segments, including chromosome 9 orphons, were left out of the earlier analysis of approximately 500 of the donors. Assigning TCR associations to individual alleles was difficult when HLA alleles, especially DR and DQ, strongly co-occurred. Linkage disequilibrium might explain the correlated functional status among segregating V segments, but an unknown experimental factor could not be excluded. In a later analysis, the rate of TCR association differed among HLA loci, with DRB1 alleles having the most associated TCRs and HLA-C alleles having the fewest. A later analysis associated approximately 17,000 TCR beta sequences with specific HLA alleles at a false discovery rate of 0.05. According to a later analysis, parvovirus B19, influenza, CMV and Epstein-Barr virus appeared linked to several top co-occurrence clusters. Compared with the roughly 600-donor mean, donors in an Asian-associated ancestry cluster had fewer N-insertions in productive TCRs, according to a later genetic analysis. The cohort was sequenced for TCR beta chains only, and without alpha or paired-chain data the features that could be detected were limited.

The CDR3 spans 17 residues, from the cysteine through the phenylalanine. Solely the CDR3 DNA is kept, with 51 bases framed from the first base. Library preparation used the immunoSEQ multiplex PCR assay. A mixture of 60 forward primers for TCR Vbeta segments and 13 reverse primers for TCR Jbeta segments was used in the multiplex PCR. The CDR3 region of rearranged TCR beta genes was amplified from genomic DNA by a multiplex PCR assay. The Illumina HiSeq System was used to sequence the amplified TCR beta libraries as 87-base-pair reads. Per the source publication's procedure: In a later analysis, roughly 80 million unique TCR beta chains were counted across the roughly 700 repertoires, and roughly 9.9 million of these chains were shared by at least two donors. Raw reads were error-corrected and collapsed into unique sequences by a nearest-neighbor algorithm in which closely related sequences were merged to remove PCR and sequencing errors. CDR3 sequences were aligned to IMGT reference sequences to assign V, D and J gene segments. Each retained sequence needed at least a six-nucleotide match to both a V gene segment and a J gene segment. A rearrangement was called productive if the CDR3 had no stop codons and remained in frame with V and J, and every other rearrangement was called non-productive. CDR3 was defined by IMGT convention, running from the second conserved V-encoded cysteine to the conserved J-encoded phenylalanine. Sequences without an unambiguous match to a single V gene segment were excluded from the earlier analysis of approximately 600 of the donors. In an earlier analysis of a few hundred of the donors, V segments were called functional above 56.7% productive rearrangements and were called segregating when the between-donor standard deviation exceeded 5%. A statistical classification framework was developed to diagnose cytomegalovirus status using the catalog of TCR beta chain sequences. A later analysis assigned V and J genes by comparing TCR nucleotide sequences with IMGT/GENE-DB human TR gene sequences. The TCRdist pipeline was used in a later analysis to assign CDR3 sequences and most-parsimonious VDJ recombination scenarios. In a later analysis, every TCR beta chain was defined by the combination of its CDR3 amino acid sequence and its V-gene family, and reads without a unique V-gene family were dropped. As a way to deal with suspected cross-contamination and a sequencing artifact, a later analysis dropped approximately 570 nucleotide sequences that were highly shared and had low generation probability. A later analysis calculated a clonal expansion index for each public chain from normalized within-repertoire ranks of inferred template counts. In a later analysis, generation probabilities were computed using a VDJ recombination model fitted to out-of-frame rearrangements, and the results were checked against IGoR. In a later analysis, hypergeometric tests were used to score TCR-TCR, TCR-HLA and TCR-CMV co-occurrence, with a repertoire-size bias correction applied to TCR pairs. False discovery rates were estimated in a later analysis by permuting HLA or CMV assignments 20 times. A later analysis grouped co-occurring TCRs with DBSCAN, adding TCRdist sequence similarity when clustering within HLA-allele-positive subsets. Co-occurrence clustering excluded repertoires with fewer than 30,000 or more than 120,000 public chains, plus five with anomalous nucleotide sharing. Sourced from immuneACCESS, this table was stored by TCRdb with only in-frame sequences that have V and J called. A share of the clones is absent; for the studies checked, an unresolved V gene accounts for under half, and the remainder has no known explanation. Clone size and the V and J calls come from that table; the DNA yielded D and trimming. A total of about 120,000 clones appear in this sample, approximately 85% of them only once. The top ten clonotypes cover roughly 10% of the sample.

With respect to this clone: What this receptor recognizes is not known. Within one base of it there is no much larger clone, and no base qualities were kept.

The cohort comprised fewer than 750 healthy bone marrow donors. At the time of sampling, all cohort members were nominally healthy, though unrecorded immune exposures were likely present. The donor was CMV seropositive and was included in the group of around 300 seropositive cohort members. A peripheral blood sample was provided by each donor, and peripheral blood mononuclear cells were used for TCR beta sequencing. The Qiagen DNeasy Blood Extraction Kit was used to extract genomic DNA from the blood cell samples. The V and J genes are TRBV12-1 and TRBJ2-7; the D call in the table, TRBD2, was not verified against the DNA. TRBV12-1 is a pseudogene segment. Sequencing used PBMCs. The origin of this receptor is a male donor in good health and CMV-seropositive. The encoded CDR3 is CASSLRSGGTYSYEQYF. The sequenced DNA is TGTGCCAGCAGCCTGCGGTCCGGGGGGACCTACTCCTACGAGCAGTACTTC.